One sample yielded the 13 T cell receptor delta chains listed below, sequenced in a study of γδ T cells in repeated Plasmodium falciparum infection. TCRdb ran CATT on the multiplex PCR reads. The sample shows 45,000 to 60,000 delta-chain clones, 1.5% to 2% of them seen only once. Vgamma9/Vdelta2+ and Vdelta2-negative gammadelta T cells were flow-sorted from PBMC for bulk sequencing. The sample taken for sequencing was gamma-delta T cells from blood. These TCRs come from a pool of human donors (malaria-infected and uninfected, not separated).

There are many counts of this clone. TCRdb pairs this DNA with a much larger clone's protein that differs at residue 13, likely a read error; the protein shown was translated from the DNA. The J gene is TRDJ1, the V gene TRDV1, with D possibly TRDD3 on 7 matching bases. The germline gives CDR1 TSWWSYY, CDR2 QGS. Between the trimmed V and J ends, which lost 4 bases and 5 bases, there was a span of 41 bases. The CDR3 has 23 amino acids. The CDR3 DNA is TGTGCTCTTGGGGTTCCGTCTATTCCCTTCCACAGTGCTGGGGGGCGAGCCCAGGATAAACTCATCTTT. Protein sequence: CALGVPSIPFHSAGGRAQDKLIF.

In regard to this clone: The TCRdb record carries a much larger clone's protein, which differs from this DNA's translation at residue 14; a read error is the likely cause, and the protein listed here is the DNA translation. The chain employs TRDV2 and TRDJ1, with 10 nucleotides matching TRDD3. Because TCRdb records no J gene, it was assigned here through a match of the DNA to germline. The CDR3 spans 23 residues. The germline CDR1 and CDR2 sequences are GEAIGNYY and EKD. V lost 5 bases to trimming and J lost 1 base; unmatched junction nucleotides: 30. In DNA, the CDR3 is TGTGCCTGTGGCAAACACTTCCTAATGAGGGGGATACGCCCCCGGGGTTGCACCGATAAACTCATCTTT. As protein: CACGKHFLMRGIRPRGCTDKLIF.

About this clone itself: A far more abundant clone sits one base away, making this likely a read error. At the DNA level, this CDR3 is encoded by other sequences in the same sample as well. The chain uses TRDV1 and TRDJ1, with TRDD3 identical over 8 bases. Germline loops: CDR1 TSWWSYY, CDR2 QGS. The CDR3 contains 18 residues. As DNA, the CDR3 is TGTGCTCTCGGGGAACTAAAATGGGGGATGTCCGACACCGATAAACTCATCTTT. It yields the protein CALGELKWGMSDTDKLIF.

At least ten counts were recorded for this clone. The protein recorded in TCRdb matches a much larger clone and deviates from this DNA's translation at residue 8, suggesting a read error; the protein here is obtained by translating the DNA. The chain combines TRDV2 with TRDJ1; TRDD3 agrees at 7 bases. V was pared by 3 bases and J by 5 bases, with 5 bases of the junction left unmatched. Germline CDR1 reads GEAIGNYY; CDR2 reads EKD. The CDR3 consists of 13 residues. CDR3 sequence reads: CACDQMGEDKLIF. The CDR3 region has the DNA TGTGCCTGTGACCAGATGGGGGAAGATAAACTCATCTTT.

For this clone: The TCRdb protein, from a much larger clone, departs from this DNA's translation at residue 16, likely by read error; the protein shown derives from the DNA. The rearrangement links TRDV1 to TRDJ2; TRDD3 matches at 9 bases. Here the J gene came from matching the DNA to germline, since TCRdb omits it. Germline V gene data show CDR1 as TSWWSYY and CDR2 as QGS. The J segment lost 7 bases and the V segment lost 1 base, leaving 22 bases of the junction unmatched. This CDR3 is built from 21 residues. The CDR3 loop is CALGEPQFFTGGRYRKAQLFF. CDR3 bases: TGTGCTCTTGGGGAACCACAGTTTTTCACTGGGGGACGTTATCGGAAAGCACAACTCTTCTTT.

This clone occurred a few times. A far larger clone is a single base away, which makes a read error likely. This sample includes further DNA sequences coding for the same CDR3. In nucleotides, the CDR3 is TGTGCTCTTGGGGAACCCCATTTCTCCCTGATCTGGGGGATGAGGAGGAGGTACACCGATAAACTCATCTTT. Translating it yields CALGEPHFSLIWGMRRRYTDKLIF. V and J are TRDV1 and TRDJ1; TRDD3 matches 9 bases. The J gene is absent in TCRdb and was assigned here via DNA matching to germline. J gave up 0 bases and V 1 base, and 27 bases lay outside the gene matches. The germline V gene has CDR1 TSWWSYY and CDR2 QGS. The CDR3 consists of 24 residues.

Concerning this clone: TCRdb assigns this DNA the protein of a much larger clone, which departs from its translation at residue 21; this likely reflects a read error, and the protein shown comes from translating the DNA. The rearrangement joins TRDV3 to TRDJ1, with 7 bases aligning to TRDD3. Assignment of the J gene here rests on matching the DNA to germline, because TCRdb gives none. CDR3 length: 24 residues. Germline V gene sequence: CDR1 TVYSNPD, CDR2 GDNSRS (reference sequence). In DNA form, the CDR3 reads TGTGCCCATGGGGTCTCCTTTTTATACTGGGGACTAACAAGGGTTCGATCTTGCACCGATGAACTCATCTTT. Translating gives CAHGVSFLYWGLTRVRSCTDELIF.

The sample holds many counts of this clone. The genes are TRDV1 and TRDJ2, with D possibly TRDD3 on 10 matching bases. Per the germline V gene, CDR1 is TSWWSYY and CDR2 is QGS. The CDR3 consists of 25 residues. V dropped 3 bases and J dropped 0 bases, with 38 bases sitting between them. The CDR3 is CALGELEPSYVVNGGYIALTAQLFF. CDR3 nucleotide sequence: TGTGCTCTTGGGGAGCTCGAGCCTTCCTACGTGGTAAATGGGGGATACATCGCTTTGACAGCACAACTCTTCTTT.

Notes on this clone: This DNA's translation differs at residue 23 from TCRdb's protein, which comes from a much larger clone; a read error is likely, and the protein shown is translated from the DNA. The V gene corresponds to TRDV1; no J gene was called; no DNA check was done on the table's D call, TRDD3. The length of the CDR3 is 24 residues. Per the germline V gene, CDR1 is TSWWSYY and CDR2 is QGS. CDR3: CALGKDNFYPLFKTQPFYTDKLTF. CDR3 coding DNA: TGTGCTCTTGGGAAGGATAACTTCTATCCCCTATTCAAGACCCAACCCTTTTACACCGATAAACTCACCTTT.

The sample holds a few counts of this clone. This sequence is one base from a far larger clone and is likely a read error. This sample includes further DNA sequences coding for the same CDR3. V gene TRAV38-2/DV8 combines with J gene TRDJ1, with 9 bases identical to TRDD2. The J gene is not listed in TCRdb, so it was assigned here from a DNA match to germline. The CDR3 extends over 21 amino acids. J lost 4 bases, V lost 2 bases, and 24 bases had no gene match. From germline, CDR1 is TSESDYY and CDR2 QEAYKQQN. The CDR3 protein is CAYRSYPSYIWWGFSSDKLIF. The CDR3 nucleotides read TGTGCTTATAGGAGTTATCCTTCCTACATTTGGTGGGGATTTAGTAGCGATAAACTCATCTTT.

This clone has just a few counts. The protein in TCRdb stems from a much larger clone and differs at residue 15 from this DNA's translation, likely a read error; here the protein is translated from the DNA. V gene assignment gives TRDV3, but the J gene was left uncalled. Germline V gene data show CDR1 as TVYSNPD and CDR2 as GDNSRS (reference sequence). The CDR3 is 17 amino acids. CDR3 amino acids: CASTSSRLHTHTDKFIF. DNA of the CDR3: TGTGCCTCTACTTCTTCCCGGCTTCACACCCACACCGATAAATTCATCTTT.

Many counts were recorded for this clone. This is likely an artifact of a read error, given a far larger clone one base away. Additional DNA sequences in this sample encode the identical CDR3. The rearrangement joins TRDV2 to TRDJ1; 7 bases map to TRDD3. The germline V gene encodes CDR1 GEAIGNYY and CDR2 EKD. The junction had 27 bases not matched to a gene; V was cut back by 1 base and J by 2 bases. This CDR3 has 22 residues. The chain's CDR3 is CACDTQRLMEAPTGEGTDKLIF. In DNA, the CDR3 is TGTGCCTGTGACACACAACGGCTCATGGAGGCACCGACTGGGGAGGGTACCGATAAACTCATCTTT.

This clone has ten or more counts. A read error is likely here: a far larger clone is one base away. The sample contains more than one DNA sequence encoding this CDR3. The chain couples TRDV2 to TRDJ1, with 10 nucleotides matching TRDD3. TCRdb offers no J gene call, so here the DNA was matched to germline to obtain one. V dropped 1 base and J dropped 2; count of bases not matched to a gene: 24. The length of the CDR3 is 22 residues. Germline CDR1 GEAIGNYY, CDR2 EKD. The CDR3 DNA sequence: TGTGCCTGTGACACGGTGGGCTCAGTGAAGACTTCACTGGGGGATTCGACCGATAAACTCATCTTT. It translates to CACDTVGSVKTSLGDSTDKLIF.